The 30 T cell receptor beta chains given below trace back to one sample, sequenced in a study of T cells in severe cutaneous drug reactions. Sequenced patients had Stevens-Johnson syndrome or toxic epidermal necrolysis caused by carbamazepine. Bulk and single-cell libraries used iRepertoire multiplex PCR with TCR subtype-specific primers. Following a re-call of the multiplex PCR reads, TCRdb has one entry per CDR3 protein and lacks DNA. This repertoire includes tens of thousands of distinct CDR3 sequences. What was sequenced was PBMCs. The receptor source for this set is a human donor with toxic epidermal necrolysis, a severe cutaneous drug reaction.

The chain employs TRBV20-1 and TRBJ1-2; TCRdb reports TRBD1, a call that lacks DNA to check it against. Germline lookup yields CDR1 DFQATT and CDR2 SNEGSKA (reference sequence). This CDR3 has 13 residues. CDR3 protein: CSARVHREYGYTF.

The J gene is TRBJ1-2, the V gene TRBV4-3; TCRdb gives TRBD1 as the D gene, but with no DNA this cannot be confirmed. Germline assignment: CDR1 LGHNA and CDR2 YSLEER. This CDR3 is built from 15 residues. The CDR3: CASSQERRTDYGYTF.

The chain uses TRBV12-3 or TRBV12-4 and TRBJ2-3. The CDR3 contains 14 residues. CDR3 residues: CASSSGLAADTQYF.

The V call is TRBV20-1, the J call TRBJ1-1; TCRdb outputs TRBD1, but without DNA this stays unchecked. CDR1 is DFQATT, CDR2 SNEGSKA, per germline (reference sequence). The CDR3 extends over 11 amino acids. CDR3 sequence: CSARGAWRGFF.

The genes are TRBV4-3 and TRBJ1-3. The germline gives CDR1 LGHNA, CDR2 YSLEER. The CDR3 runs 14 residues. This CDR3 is CASSQDLNGNTIYF.

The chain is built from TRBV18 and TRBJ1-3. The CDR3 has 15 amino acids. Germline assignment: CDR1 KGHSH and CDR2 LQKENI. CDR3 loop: CASSPRDYSGNTIYF.

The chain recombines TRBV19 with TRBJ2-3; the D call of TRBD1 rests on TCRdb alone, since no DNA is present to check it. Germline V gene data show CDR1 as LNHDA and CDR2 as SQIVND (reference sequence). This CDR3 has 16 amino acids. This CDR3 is CASSIGTGESTDTQYF.

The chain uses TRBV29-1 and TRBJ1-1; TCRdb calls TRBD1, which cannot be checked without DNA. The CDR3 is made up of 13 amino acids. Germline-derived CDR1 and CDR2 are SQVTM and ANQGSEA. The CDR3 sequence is CSVETGGGTEAFF.

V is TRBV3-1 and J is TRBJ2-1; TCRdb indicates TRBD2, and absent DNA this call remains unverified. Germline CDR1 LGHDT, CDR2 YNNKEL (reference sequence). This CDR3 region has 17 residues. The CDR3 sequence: CASSGSLVLAGWDEQFF.

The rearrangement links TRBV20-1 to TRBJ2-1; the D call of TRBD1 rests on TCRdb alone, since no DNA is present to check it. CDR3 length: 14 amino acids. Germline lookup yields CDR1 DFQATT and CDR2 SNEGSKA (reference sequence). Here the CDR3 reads CSARAGTHGYEQFF.

CDR3 sequence reads: CAISEGTGYGYTF. V usage is TRBV10-3 and J usage is TRBJ1-2; no DNA is available, so the TRBD1 call from TCRdb remains unchecked. Germline CDR1 and CDR2: ENHRY and SYGVKD. The CDR3 covers 13 residues.

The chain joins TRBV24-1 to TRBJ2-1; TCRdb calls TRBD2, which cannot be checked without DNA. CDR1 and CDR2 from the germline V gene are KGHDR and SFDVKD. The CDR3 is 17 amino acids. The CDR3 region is CATSDLSSGRGDNEQFF.

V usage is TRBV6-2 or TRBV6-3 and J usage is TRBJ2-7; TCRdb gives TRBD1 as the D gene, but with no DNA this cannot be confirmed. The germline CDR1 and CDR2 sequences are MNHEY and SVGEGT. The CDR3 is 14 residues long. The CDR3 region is CASSQTGGRYEQYF.

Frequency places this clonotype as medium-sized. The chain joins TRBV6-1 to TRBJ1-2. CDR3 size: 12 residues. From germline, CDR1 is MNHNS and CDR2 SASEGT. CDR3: CASTSGGYGYTF.

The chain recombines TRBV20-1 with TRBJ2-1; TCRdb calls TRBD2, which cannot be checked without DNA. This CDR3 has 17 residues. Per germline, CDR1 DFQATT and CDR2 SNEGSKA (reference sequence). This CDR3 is CSARPLLIAGGPWEQFF.

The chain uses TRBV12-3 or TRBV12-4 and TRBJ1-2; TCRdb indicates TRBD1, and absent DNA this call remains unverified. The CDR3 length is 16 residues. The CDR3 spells CASSLGTGVFLDGYTF.

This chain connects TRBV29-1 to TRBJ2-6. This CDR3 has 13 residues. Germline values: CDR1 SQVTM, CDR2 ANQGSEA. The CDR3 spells CSVDKGGANVLTF.

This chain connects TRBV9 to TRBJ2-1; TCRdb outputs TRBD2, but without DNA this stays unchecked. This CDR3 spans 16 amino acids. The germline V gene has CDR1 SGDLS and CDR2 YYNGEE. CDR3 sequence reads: CASSVVRLAGAGEQFF.

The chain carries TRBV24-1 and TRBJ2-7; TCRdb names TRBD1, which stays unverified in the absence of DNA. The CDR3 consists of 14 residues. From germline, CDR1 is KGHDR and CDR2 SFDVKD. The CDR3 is CATQDGHLSYEQYF.

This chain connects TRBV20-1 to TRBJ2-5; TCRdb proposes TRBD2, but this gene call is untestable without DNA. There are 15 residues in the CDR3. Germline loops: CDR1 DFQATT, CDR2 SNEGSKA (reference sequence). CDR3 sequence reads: CSAPALRDTSETQYF.

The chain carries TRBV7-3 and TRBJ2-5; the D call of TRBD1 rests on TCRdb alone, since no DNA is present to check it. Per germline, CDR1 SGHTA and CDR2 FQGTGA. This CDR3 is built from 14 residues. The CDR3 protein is CASSLSRGQETQYF.

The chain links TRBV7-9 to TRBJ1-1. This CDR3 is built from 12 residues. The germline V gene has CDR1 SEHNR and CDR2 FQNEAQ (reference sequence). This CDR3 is CASSLAYRGAFF.

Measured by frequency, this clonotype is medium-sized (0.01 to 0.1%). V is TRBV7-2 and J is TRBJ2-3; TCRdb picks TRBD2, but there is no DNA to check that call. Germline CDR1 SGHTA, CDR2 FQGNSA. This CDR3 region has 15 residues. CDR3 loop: CASSSLAGAPDTQYF.

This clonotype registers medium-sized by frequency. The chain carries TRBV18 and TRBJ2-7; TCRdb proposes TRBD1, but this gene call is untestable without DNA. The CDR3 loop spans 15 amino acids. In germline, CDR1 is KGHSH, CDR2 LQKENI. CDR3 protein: CASSQGQGNSYEQYF.

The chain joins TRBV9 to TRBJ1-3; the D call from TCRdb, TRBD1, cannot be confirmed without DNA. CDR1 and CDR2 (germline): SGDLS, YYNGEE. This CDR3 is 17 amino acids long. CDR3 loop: CASSSGDSTPLENTIYF.

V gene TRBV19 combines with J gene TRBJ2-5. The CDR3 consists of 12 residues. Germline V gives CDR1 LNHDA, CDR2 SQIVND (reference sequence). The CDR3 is CASSSFQETQYF.

This CDR3 is CASSPYTGTGDYGYTF. The chain employs TRBV28 and TRBJ1-2; with no DNA, the TCRdb D assignment of TRBD1 cannot be verified. CDR3 length: 16 residues. Germline V gene lookup returns CDR1 MDHEN and CDR2 SYDVKM.

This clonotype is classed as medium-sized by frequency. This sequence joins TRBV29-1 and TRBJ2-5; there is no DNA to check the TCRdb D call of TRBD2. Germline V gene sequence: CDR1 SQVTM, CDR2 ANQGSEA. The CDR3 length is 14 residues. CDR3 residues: CSVAAQRPYGTQYF.

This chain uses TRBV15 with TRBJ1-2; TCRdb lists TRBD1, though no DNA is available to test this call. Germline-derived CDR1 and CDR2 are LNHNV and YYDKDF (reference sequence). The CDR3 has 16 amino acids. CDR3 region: CATSRDGGQGVYGYTF. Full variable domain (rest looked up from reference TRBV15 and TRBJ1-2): DAMVIQNPRYQVTQFGKPVTLSCSQTLNHNVMYWYQQKSSQAPKLLFHYYDKDFNNEADTPDNFQSRRPNTSFCFLDIRSPGLGDTAMYLCATSRDGGQGVYGYTFGSGTRLTVV.

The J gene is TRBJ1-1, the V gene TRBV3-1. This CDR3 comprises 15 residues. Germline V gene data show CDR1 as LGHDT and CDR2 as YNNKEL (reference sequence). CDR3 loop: CASSHQSTGNTEAFF.